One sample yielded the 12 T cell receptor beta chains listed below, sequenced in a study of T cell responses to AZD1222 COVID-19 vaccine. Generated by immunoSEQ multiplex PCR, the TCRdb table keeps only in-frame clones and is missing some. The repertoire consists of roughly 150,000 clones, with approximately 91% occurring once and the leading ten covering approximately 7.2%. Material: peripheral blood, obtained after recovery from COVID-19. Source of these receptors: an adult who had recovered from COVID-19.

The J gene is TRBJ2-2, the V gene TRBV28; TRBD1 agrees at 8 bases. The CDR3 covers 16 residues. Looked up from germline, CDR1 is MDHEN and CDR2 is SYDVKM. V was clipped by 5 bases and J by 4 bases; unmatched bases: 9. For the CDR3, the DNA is TGTGCCAGCAGTCGAGCCGGGACAGGAATCACCGGGGAGCTGTTTTTT. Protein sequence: CASSRAGTGITGELFF.

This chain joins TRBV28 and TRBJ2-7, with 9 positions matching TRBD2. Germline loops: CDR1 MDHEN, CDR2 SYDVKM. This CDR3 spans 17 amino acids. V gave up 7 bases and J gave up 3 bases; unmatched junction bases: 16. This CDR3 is CASIDGGRLAGHYEQYF. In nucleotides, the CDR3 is TGTGCCAGCATTGACGGAGGGAGGCTAGCGGGGCACTACGAGCAGTACTTC. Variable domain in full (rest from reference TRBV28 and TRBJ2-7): DVKVTQSSRYLVKRTGEKVFLECVQDMDHENMFWYRQDPGLGLRLIYFSYDVKMKEKGDIPEGYSVSREKKERFSLILESASTNQTSMYLCASIDGGRLAGHYEQYFGPGTRLTVT.

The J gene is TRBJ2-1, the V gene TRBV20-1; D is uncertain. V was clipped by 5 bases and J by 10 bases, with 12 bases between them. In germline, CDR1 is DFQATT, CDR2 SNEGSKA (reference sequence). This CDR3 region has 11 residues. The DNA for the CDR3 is TGCAGTGCTGTGATAGGGCGAGAGCAGTTCTTC. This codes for CSAVIGREQFF.

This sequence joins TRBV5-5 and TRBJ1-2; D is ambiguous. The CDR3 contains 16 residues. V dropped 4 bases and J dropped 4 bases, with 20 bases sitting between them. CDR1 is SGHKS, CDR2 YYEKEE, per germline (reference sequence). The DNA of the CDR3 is TGTGCCAGCAGCCCCGAGTTTTCACGGGCTCTCTATGGCTACACCTTC. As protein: CASSPEFSRALYGYTF.

CDR3 sequence reads: CASREQGPNEQFF. For the CDR3, the DNA is TGTGCCAGCAGGGAACAGGGACCCAATGAGCAGTTCTTC. The chain has TRBV2 and TRBJ2-1; TRBD1 is a possible D gene (6 bases). The CDR3 sequence is 13 residues long. V lost 6 bases to trimming and J lost 6 bases, with 12 bases between them. Germline assignment: CDR1 SNHLY and CDR2 FYNNEI.

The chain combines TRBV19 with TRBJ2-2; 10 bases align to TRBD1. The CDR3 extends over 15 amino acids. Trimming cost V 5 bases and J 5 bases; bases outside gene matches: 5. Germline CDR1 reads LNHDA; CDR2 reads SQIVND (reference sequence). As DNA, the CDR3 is TGTGCCAGTAGTCGGGACAGGGGAGGGACCGGGGAGCTGTTTTTT. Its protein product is CASSRDRGGTGELFF.

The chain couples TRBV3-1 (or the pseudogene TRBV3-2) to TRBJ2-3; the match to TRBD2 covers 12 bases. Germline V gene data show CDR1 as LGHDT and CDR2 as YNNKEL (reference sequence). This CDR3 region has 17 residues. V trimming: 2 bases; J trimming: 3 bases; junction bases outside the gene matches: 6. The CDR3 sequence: CASSQSPTSGRTDTQYF. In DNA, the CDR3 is TGTGCCAGCAGCCAAAGCCCGACTAGCGGGAGAACAGATACGCAGTATTTT.

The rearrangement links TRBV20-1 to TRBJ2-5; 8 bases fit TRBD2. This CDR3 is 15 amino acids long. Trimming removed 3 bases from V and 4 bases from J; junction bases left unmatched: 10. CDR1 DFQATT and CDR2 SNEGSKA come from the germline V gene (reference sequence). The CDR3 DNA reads TGCAGTGCTAGTTCCCTAGCGGGTAATCGAGAGACCCAGTACTTC. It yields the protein CSASSLAGNRETQYF.

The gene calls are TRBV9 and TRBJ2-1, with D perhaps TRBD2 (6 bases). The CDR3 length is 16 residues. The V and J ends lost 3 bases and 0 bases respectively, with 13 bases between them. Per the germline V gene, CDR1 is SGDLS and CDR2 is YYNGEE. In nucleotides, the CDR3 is TGTGCCAGCAGCGCCGCTAGCGATAGCTCCTACAATGAGCAGTTCTTC. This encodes CASSAASDSSYNEQFF.

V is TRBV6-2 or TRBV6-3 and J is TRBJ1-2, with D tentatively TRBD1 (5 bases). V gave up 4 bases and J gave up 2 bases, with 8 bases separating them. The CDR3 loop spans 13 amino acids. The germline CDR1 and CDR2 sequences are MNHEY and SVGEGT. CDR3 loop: CASSLQENYGYTF. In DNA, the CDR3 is TGTGCCAGCAGTTTACAGGAGAACTATGGCTACACCTTC.

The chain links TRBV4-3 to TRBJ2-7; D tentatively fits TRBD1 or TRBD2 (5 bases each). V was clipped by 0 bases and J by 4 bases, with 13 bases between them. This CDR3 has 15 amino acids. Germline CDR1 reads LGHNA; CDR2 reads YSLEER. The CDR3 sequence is CASSQDARGAYEQYF. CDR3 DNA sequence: TGCGCCAGCAGCCAAGATGCGAGGGGCGCGTACGAGCAGTACTTC.

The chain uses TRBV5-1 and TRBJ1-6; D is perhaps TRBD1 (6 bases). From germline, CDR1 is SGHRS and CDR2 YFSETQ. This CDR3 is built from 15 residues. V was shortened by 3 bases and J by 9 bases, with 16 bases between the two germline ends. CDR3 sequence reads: CASSSGTGTSSPLHF. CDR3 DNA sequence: TGCGCCAGCAGCTCAGGGACTGGGACAAGTTCACCCCTCCACTTT.